Listed here is a single T cell receptor (beta chain). Antigen specificity is unknown. This sample is part of a study of cytomegalovirus exposure and HLA in healthy donors. Looking at the study overall: For the 300 to 450 genotyped donors, about 79% fell within the Caucasian-associated ancestry cluster.

The PCR ran on 60 Vbeta and 13 Jbeta primers. Assay: immunoSEQ multiplex PCR; the TCRdb copy retains only in-frame clones and omits some. The data show more than 80,000 clones, under 85% seen once. Study outcomes and limitations: Later analysis placed DRB1 highest and HLA-C lowest in TCR association rates, which differed by HLA locus. Analyses of presence/absence relied on an assumption of roughly uniform sequencing depth across donors.

This CDR3 region has 17 residues. Germline CDR1 is SGHRS and CDR2 is YFSETQ. The V gene end was trimmed by 0 bases and the J gene end by 5 bases; junction bases not matched to a gene: 10. The V and J genes are TRBV5-1 and TRBJ2-7; 11 bases are shared with TRBD2. Sample: PBMCs. The receptor was isolated from a woman aged 70-85 years in good health and CMV-seropositive. This CDR3 is CASSLGLAGGPGDEQYF. CDR3 in DNA: TGCGCCAGCAGCTTGGGTCTAGCGGGAGGCCCCGGGGACGAGCAGTACTTC.